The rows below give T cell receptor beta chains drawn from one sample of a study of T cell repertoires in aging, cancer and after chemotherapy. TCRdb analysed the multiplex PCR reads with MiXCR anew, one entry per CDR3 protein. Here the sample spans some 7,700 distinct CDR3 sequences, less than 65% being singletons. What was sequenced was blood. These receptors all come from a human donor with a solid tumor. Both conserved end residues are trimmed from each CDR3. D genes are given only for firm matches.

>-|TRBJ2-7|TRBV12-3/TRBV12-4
ASSLGRQVDEQY
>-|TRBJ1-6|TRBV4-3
ASSQETVGSPLH
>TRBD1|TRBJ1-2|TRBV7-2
ASSLDRGLYGYT
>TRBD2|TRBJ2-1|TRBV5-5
ASSLTSGSPSSYNEQF
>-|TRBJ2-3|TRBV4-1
ASSLKSGDTQY
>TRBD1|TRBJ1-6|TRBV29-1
SVEPRQGPGLSYNSPLH
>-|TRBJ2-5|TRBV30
AWSVSETQY
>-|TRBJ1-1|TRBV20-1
SARVSGPPNTEAF
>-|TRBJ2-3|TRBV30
AWSFGGNTDTQY
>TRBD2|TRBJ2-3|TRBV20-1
SARNTGLAPDTQY
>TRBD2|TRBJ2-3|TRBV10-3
ATGALAGTTDTQY
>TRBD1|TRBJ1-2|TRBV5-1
ASSLMDRTSNYGYT
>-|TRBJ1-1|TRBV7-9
ASILTETEAF
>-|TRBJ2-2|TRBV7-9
ASSAQAYGELF
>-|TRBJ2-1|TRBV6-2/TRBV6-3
ASSYGLEVPHPV
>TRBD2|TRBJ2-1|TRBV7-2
ASRRGLGTSDEQF
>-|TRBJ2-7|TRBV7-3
ASSSRTYEHY
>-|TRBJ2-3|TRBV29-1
SAQPPFEADTQY
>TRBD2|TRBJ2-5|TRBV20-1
SATAGEGETQY
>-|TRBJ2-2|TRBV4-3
ASSPSDFHTGELF
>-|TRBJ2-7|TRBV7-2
ASSLEGRFPGDEQY
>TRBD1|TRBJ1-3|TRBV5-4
ASSRQGSGNTIY
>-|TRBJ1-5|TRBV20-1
SARDPPGPGPQH
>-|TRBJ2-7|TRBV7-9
ASSPLAGGPNEQY
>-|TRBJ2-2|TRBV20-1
SARAGRELF
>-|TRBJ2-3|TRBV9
ASSVCRRYTDTQY
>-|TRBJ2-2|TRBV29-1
SARARENTGELF
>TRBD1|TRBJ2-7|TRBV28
ASSTSTGVGEQY
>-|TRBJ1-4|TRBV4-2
ASSRRAQDGEKLF
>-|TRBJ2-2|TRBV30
AWSSRGRRITGELF
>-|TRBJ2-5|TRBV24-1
ATSDTKGLETQY
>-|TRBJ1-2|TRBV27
ASRAVGANYGYT